This T cell receptor beta chain was observed in a study of spatial heterogeneity in lung cancer. In TCRdb, the 5' RACE reads were re-called with MiXCR into one record per CDR3 protein. The sample has approximately 6,900 distinct CDR3 sequences; roughly 4.3% are singletons. Per the germline V gene, CDR1 is SNHLY and CDR2 is FYNNEI. The CDR3 is made up of 11 amino acids, end residues included. The time point is: sample taken at primary tumor resection. The input material, whole RNA from tumor, nontumor lung or frozen PBMC, was sequenced unsorted. There were some 70 donors, all of them untreated patients with early-stage non-small cell lung cancer. This clonotype was observed many times. Lacking the conserved final phenylalanine or tryptophan, this CDR3 likely reflects a read error. The DNA is omitted, as the CDR3 cannot be located on it reliably, and the CDR3 follows TCRdb's listing. The size of this beta chain means little, since it is a stray read in a library made for alpha chains.

This receptor was taken from a female donor with early-stage non-small cell lung cancer. The chain uses TRBV2 and TRBJ1-4. Source: normal lung tissue next to the tumor, taken at surgery. CDR3 region: CASSEGWAVEV.